This TCR beta chain was observed in a study of blood T cell repertoires in COVID-19. Sequenced by immunoSEQ multiplex PCR; TCRdb stores in-frame clones only, minus some. The data hold a few hundred thousand clones, with approximately 82% observed a single time. The CDR3 is made up of 13 amino acids. Deletions cut 6 bases from V and 0 bases from J, with 3 bases between. CDR1 is MGHDK and CDR2 is SYGVNS in the germline V gene. The receptor was isolated from a man aged 60 to 69 who had recovered from COVID-19. Material: peripheral blood. V usage is TRBV25-1 and J usage is TRBJ1-6, with D hard to call. CDR3 sequence reads: CASRSSYNSPLHF. CDR3 DNA sequence: TGTGCCAGCAGGAGCTCCTATAATTCACCCCTCCACTTT.